Following are 25 T cell receptor beta chains from one sample sequenced in a study of blood T cell repertoires in COVID-19. Some clones are missing from TCRdb's copy, which holds only in-frame ones; the method was immunoSEQ multiplex PCR. This sample yields more than 150,000 clones, of which roughly 87% are seen a single time; about 5.7% belongs to the top ten. The sample was peripheral blood. Source of these receptors: a woman aged 40 to 55 with acute or convalescent COVID-19.

The rearrangement links TRBV6-5 to TRBJ2-7; 7 nucleotides line up with TRBD1. The CDR3 is 16 residues long. Germline loops: CDR1 MNHEY, CDR2 SVGAGI. The junction had 9 bases not matched to a gene; V was cut back by 0 bases and J by 4 bases. The CDR3 sequence: CASSYSAGQELYEQYF. In nucleotides, the CDR3 is TGTGCCAGCAGTTACTCCGCCGGACAGGAATTGTACGAGCAGTACTTC.

The chain is built from TRBV1 and TRBJ1-5; the listed D gene, TRBD1, was not tested against the DNA. TRBV1 corresponds to a pseudogene. The CDR3 is 20 amino acids. CDR3 DNA sequence: TGCACCAGCAGCCAATCAACGTTGACAAACAGGGGAGACGGCAATCAGCCCCAGCATTTT. Amino acid sequence: CTSSQSTLTNRGDGNQPQHF.

The chain employs TRBV5-8 and TRBJ2-1; no definite D call. This CDR3 is 11 amino acids long. Germline CDR1 reads SGHTS; CDR2 reads YDEGEE. Trimming stripped 3 bases from V and 9 bases from J, with 7 bases between. Here the CDR3 DNA reads TGTGCCAGCAGCTCCCGAGGTGAGCAGTTCTTC. Protein sequence: CASSSRGEQFF.

The rearrangement links TRBV5-4 to TRBJ2-1; D not resolved. The V end was cut by 3 bases, the J end by 7 bases, with 11 bases between. The CDR3 consists of 13 residues. Per germline, CDR1 SGHNT and CDR2 YYREEE (reference sequence). CDR3 in DNA: TGTGCCAGCAGCTCCTGGGCCTTAAATGAGCAGTTCTTC. It translates to CASSSWALNEQFF.

This rearrangement joins TRBV3-1 (or the pseudogene TRBV3-2) to TRBJ1-6; the D is unclear. The germline V gene has CDR1 LGHDT and CDR2 YNNKEL (reference sequence). Trimming shortened V by 1 base and J by 14 bases, and 12 bases separated the two germline ends. This CDR3 is built from 13 residues. The CDR3 DNA reads as TGTGCCAGCAGCCAAGGAGAATCCTTGACCCTCCACTTT. Translating it yields CASSQGESLTLHF.

The chain joins TRBV18 to TRBJ2-7; D is perhaps TRBD2 (5 bases). CDR3 length: 14 amino acids. With 0 bases removed from V and 2 bases from J, the gap between germline ends came to 8 bases. CDR1 and CDR2 (germline): KGHSH, LQKENI. CDR3 residues: CASSPPREAYEQYF. DNA of the CDR3: TGTGCCAGCTCACCACCGAGGGAAGCCTACGAGCAGTACTTC.

Here the CDR3 DNA reads TGCAGTGCTCCCTACGACGAGCAGTACTTC. Translation: CSAPYDEQYF. The J gene is TRBJ2-7, the V gene TRBV20-1; D call uncertain. Germline V gives CDR1 DFQATT, CDR2 SNEGSKA (reference sequence). V dropped 5 bases and J dropped 5 bases, with 7 bases sitting between them. The CDR3 has 10 residues.

The chain links TRBV5-1 to TRBJ1-1; D may be TRBD1 (5 bases). Germline CDR1 reads SGHRS; CDR2 reads YFSETQ. The CDR3 length is 15 residues. Trimming left V 5 bases short and J 9 bases short, with 23 bases between. DNA of the CDR3: TGCGCCAGCAGAACCGGGGGGTCGGATATAGGGCAAGCTTTCTTT. It translates to CASRTGGSDIGQAFF.

Only a few counts were recorded for this clone. This chain connects TRBV7-9 to TRBJ1-1; D remains ambiguous. With 5 bases removed from V and 10 bases from J, the gap between germline ends came to 14 bases. The CDR3 covers 12 residues. Germline V gene sequence: CDR1 SEHNR, CDR2 FQNEAQ (reference sequence). The CDR3 DNA reads as TGTGCCAGCAGCCCCCCTTCCGGTAGAGCTTTCTTT. Its translation: CASSPPSGRAFF. The variable domain in full, completed from reference TRBV7-9 and TRBJ1-1, reads DTGVSQNPRHKITKRGQNVTFRCDPISEHNRLYWYRQTLGQGPEFLTYFQNEAQLEKSRLLSDRFSAERPKGSFSTLEIQRTEQGDSAMYLCASSPPSGRAFFGQGTRLTVV.

V is TRBV7-9 and J is TRBJ2-7; the D gene is possibly TRBD2 (5 bases). Germline lookup yields CDR1 SEHNR and CDR2 FQNEAQ (reference sequence). Trimming took off 5 bases at V and 6 bases at J, with 14 bases between the two ends. This CDR3 has 13 amino acids. The CDR3 spells CASSPRGKGEQYF. In DNA, the CDR3 is TGTGCCAGCAGCCCCCGGGGAAAGGGCGAGCAGTACTTC.

The V and J genes are TRBV9 and TRBJ2-7; TRBD2 aligns across 11 bases. There are 14 residues in the CDR3. Germline V gene data show CDR1 as SGDLS and CDR2 as YYNGEE. Trimming removed 2 bases from V and 3 bases from J; junction bases left unmatched: 1. CDR3 DNA sequence: TGTGCCAGCAGCGTCGGGACTAGCGGCTACGAGCAGTACTTC. Translated: CASSVGTSGYEQYF.

Remarks on this clone: Additional DNA sequences in this sample encode the identical CDR3. This chain links TRBV27 with TRBJ1-4; D is ambiguous. Germline values: CDR1 MNHEY, CDR2 SMNVEV (reference sequence). V lost 3 bases to trimming and J lost 5 bases, with 7 bases between them. The CDR3 length is 13 residues. CDR3 residues: CASSLVGNEKLFF. The CDR3 region has the DNA TGTGCCAGCAGTTTGGTCGGGAATGAAAAACTGTTTTTT.

The chain joins TRBV5-1 to TRBJ2-5; a possible D gene is TRBD1 (5 bases). Trimming took off 4 bases at V and 2 bases at J, with 18 bases between the two ends. Germline CDR1 is SGHRS and CDR2 is YFSETQ. This CDR3 comprises 16 residues. The CDR3 DNA reads as TGCGCCAGCAGCACCACCACAGGAGAAGGTCAAGAGACCCAGTACTTC. It encodes CASSTTTGEGQETQYF.

The table lists this clone with a count of one. The chain recombines TRBV9 with TRBJ1-6, with TRBD1 matching over 10 bases. Trimming cost V 4 bases and J 2 bases; bases outside gene matches: 3. The CDR3 totals 16 residues. Germline values: CDR1 SGDLS, CDR2 YYNGEE. The CDR3 coding sequence is TGTGCCAGCAGCCACGACAGGGGGCCCTATAATTCACCCCTCCACTTT. Translated: CASSHDRGPYNSPLHF.

The chain has TRBV28 and TRBJ2-1; 9 nucleotides line up with TRBD2. This CDR3 comprises 19 residues. V was clipped by 5 bases and J by 0 bases; unmatched bases: 14. Germline CDR1 is MDHEN and CDR2 is SYDVKM. In nucleotides, the CDR3 is TGTGCCAGCAGTCCCATCTGGGGAGCGGGAGGAGACTCCTACAATGAGCAGTTCTTC. Translated: CASSPIWGAGGDSYNEQFF.

The chain uses TRBV2 and TRBJ2-7; tentatively, D is TRBD1 (6 bases). Germline CDR1 and CDR2: SNHLY and FYNNEI. This CDR3 has 13 amino acids. V gave up 6 bases and J gave up 3 bases, with 12 bases separating them. The CDR3, as DNA: TGTGCCAGCAGCATCACAGGGCACTACGAGCAGTACTTC. Protein: CASSITGHYEQYF.

The genes are TRBV6-5 and TRBJ2-1; maybe TRBD2 (5 bases). Germline V gene lookup returns CDR1 MNHEY and CDR2 SVGAGI. V dropped 0 bases and J dropped 6 bases, with 12 bases sitting between them. The CDR3 is made up of 15 amino acids. CDR3 coding DNA: TGTGCCAGCAGTTACTCCCCAACTAGACGCAATGAGCAGTTCTTC. It translates to CASSYSPTRRNEQFF.

CDR3 residues: CASSQPRGTEAFF. For the CDR3, the DNA is TGTGCCAGCAGTCAACCCAGGGGCACTGAAGCTTTCTTT. The chain couples TRBV27 to TRBJ1-1, with D perhaps matching TRBD1 (6 bases). This CDR3 contains 13 residues. Trimming left V 5 bases short and J 4 bases short, with 11 bases between. Germline assignment: CDR1 MNHEY and CDR2 SMNVEV (reference sequence).

The chain carries TRBV7-2 and TRBJ2-7; 8 nucleotides agree with TRBD2. This CDR3 contains 14 residues. The V gene end was trimmed by 6 bases and the J gene end by 2 bases; junction bases not matched to a gene: 6. The germline V gene encodes CDR1 SGHTA and CDR2 FQGNSA. CDR3 sequence: CASSRGGKTYEQYF. The CDR3 region has the DNA TGTGCCAGCAGTCGCGGGGGGAAAACCTACGAGCAGTACTTC.

This chain links TRBV3-1 (or the pseudogene TRBV3-2) with TRBJ1-5; D is unclear. CDR1 and CDR2 (germline): LGHDT, YNNKEL (reference sequence). CDR3 length: 15 residues. The V gene lost 6 bases and the J gene lost 9 bases, with 21 bases spanning the gap. For the CDR3, the DNA is TGTGCCAGCAGTCTAGGAGGTGAGGAGGTCGGGCCCCAGCATTTT. Its protein is CASSLGGEEVGPQHF.

The chain recombines TRBV6-6 with TRBJ2-7; TRBD1 agrees at 9 bases. CDR1 is MNHNY and CDR2 is SVGAGI in the germline V gene (reference sequence). CDR3 size: 14 residues. The V segment lost 5 bases and the J segment 2 bases; nucleotides outside the gene matches: 4. CDR3 protein: CASSPRDRAYEQYF. CDR3 nucleotide sequence: TGTGCCAGCAGTCCCCGGGACAGGGCCTACGAGCAGTACTTC.

The CDR3 nucleotides are TGTGCCAGCAGCTTAAACAGGGCCTCTAACTATGGCTACACCTTC. This translates into CASSLNRASNYGYTF. The chain is built from TRBV11-1 and TRBJ1-2, with a possible D match to TRBD1 (6 bases). The CDR3 has 15 amino acids. Trimming pared 2 bases from V and 0 bases from J, leaving 10 bases between. The germline V gene encodes CDR1 SGHAT and CDR2 FQDESV (reference sequence).

This clone came up a few times. The chain combines TRBV9 with TRBJ2-3, with D perhaps matching TRBD2 (6 bases). V lost 4 bases and J lost 4, with 19 bases in between. Germline values: CDR1 SGDLS, CDR2 YYNGEE. The CDR3 covers 16 residues. The CDR3 region has the DNA TGTGCCAGCAGCCCGCCGGGAAGGACTATTTCAGATACGCAGTATTTT. Translated, it gives CASSPPGRTISDTQYF.

The chain links TRBV18 to TRBJ1-3; no reliable D call. Germline lookup yields CDR1 KGHSH and CDR2 LQKENI. Trimming cost V 0 bases and J 2 bases, with 11 bases left between them. This CDR3 comprises 16 residues. CDR3 nucleotide sequence: TGTGCCAGCTCACCACCTTCGGGGTCGGCTGGAAACACCATATATTTT. The encoded protein is CASSPPSGSAGNTIYF.

This chain connects TRBV9 to TRBJ2-5, with 8 bases lining up with TRBD1. V lost 3 bases and J lost 5; bases outside the gene matches: 6. The CDR3 is 14 amino acids. Per the germline V gene, CDR1 is SGDLS and CDR2 is YYNGEE. CDR3 in amino acids: CASSARTGRETQYF. CDR3 nucleotide sequence: TGTGCCAGCAGCGCCCGGACAGGGAGGGAGACCCAGTACTTC.